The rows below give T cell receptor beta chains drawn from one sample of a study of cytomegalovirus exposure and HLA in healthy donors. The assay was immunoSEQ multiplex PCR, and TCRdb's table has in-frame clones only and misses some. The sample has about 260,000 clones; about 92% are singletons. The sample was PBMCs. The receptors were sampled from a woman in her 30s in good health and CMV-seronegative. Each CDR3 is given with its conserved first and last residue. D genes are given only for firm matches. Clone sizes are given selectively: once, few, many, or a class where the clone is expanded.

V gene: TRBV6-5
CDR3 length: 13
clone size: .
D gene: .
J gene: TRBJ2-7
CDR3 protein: CASTTAQGNEQYF
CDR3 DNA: TGTGCCAGCACTACGGCCCAGGGAAACGAGCAGTACTTC

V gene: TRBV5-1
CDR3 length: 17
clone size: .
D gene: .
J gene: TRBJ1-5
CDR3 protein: CASSLVPPLLGNQPQHF
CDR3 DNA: TGCGCCAGCAGCTTGGTCCCCCCTCTCCTAGGCAATCAGCCCCAGCATTTT

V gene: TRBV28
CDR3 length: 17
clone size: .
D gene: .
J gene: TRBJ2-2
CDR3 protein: CASSLRIGELNTGELFF
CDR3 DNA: TGTGCCAGCAGTTTACGTATAGGAGAACTGAACACCGGGGAGCTGTTTTTT

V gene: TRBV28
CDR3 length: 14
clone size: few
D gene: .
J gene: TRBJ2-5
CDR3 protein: CASSKTGSGETQYF
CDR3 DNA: TGTGCCAGCAGTAAAACAGGGTCGGGGGAGACCCAGTACTTC

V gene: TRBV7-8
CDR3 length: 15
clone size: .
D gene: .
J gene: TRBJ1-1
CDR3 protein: CASSFPQVPNTEAFF
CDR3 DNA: TGTGCCAGCAGCTTTCCGCAGGTGCCGAACACTGAAGCTTTCTTT

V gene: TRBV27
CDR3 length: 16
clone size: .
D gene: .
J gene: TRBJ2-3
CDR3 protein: CASSPRWAGGVDTQYF
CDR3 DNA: TGTGCCAGCAGTCCCCGGTGGGCCGGCGGGGTAGATACGCAGTATTTT

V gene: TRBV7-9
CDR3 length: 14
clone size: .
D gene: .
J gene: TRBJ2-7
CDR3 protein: CASSPTGSSYEQYF
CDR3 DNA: TGTGCCAGCAGCCCCACCGGGAGCTCCTACGAGCAGTACTTC

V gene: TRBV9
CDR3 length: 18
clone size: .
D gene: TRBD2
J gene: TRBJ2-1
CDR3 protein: CASSVVPPLAGGANEQFF
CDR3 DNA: TGTGCCAGCAGCGTAGTGCCCCCTCTAGCGGGAGGCGCCAATGAGCAGTTCTTC

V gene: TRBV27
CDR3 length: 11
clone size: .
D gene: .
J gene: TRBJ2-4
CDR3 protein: CASRMRDIQYF
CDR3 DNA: TGTGCCAGCAGAATGCGGGACATTCAGTACTTC

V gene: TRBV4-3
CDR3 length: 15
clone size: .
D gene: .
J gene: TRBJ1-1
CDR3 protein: CASSQEEDMNTEAFF
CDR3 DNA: TGCGCCAGCAGCCAAGAAGAGGATATGAACACTGAAGCTTTCTTT

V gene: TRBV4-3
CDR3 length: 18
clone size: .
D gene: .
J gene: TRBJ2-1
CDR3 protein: CASSQDSPGLNSYNEQFF
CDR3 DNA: TGCGCCAGCAGCCAAGATTCCCCGGGACTCAACTCCTACAATGAGCAGTTCTTC

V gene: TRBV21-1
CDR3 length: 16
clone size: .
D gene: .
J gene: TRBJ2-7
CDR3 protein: CASSKGTAPSSYEQYF
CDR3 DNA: TGTGCCAGCAGCAAAGGGACAGCCCCGAGCTCCTACGAGCAGTACTTC

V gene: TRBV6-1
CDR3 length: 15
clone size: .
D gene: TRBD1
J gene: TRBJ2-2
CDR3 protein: CASRAGTGDTGELFF
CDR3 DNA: TGTGCCAGCAGAGCGGGGACAGGGGACACCGGGGAGCTGTTTTTT

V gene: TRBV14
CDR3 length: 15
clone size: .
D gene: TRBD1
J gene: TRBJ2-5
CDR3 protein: CASSQRTGRGETQYF
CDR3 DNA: TGTGCCAGCAGCCAGAGGACAGGCCGAGGGGAGACCCAGTACTTC

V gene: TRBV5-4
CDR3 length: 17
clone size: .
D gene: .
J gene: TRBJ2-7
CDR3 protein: CASSPGTLGTGTYEQYF
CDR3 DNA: TGTGCCAGCAGCCCTGGGACCCTCGGGACTGGGACCTACGAGCAGTACTTC

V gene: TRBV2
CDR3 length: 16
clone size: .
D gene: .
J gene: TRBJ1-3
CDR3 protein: CASSERGARTGNTIYF
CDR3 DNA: TGTGCCAGCAGTGAACGGGGGGCTAGAACTGGAAACACCATATATTTT

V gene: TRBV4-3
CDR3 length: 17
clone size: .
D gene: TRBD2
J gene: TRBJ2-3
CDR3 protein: CASSQEIRREGTDTQYF
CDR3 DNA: TGCGCCAGCAGCCAAGAGATCCGGCGGGAGGGCACAGATACGCAGTATTTT

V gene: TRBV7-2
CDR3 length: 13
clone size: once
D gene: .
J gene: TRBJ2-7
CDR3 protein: CASSLAEGVEQYF
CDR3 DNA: TGTGCCAGCAGCTTAGCGGAGGGCGTCGAGCAGTACTTC

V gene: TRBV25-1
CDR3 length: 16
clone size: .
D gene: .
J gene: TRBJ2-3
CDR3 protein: CASSEPRGILTDTQYF
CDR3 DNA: TGTGCCAGCAGTGAACCCCGGGGGATACTCACAGATACGCAGTATTTT

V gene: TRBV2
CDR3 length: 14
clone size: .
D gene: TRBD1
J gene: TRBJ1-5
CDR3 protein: CASAQGEGNQPQHF
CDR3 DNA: TGTGCCAGCGCTCAGGGGGAGGGCAATCAGCCCCAGCATTTT

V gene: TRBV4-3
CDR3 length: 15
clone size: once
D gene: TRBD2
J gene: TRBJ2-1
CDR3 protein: CASSQESGRADEQFF
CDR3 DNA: TGCGCCAGCAGCCAAGAGAGCGGGAGGGCGGATGAGCAGTTCTTC

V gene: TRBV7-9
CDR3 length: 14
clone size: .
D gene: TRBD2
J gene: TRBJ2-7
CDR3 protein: CASSTGGTSYEQYF
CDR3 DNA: TGTGCCAGCAGCACAGGAGGGACTAGCTACGAGCAGTACTTC

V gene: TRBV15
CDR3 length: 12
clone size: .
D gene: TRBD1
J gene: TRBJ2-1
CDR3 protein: CATSTPGTGPVF
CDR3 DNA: TGTGCCACCAGCACCCCCGGGACAGGTCCGGTCTTC

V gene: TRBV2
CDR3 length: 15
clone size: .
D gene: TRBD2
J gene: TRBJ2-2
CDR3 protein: CASTQLAGVSGELFF
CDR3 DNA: TGTGCCAGCACCCAACTAGCGGGAGTCTCCGGGGAGCTGTTTTTT

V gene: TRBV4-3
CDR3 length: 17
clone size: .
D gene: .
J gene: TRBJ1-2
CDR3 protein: CASSQEGRGWDHYGYTF
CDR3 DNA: TGCGCCAGCAGCCAAGAAGGTCGGGGCTGGGATCACTATGGCTACACCTTC

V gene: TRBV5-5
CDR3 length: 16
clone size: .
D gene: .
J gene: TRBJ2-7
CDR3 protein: CASSLAGSGGIDEQYF
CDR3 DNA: TGTGCCAGCAGCTTGGCAGGTAGTGGGGGGATCGACGAGCAGTACTTC

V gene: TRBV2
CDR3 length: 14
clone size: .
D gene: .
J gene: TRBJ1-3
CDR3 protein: CASSVQGYGNTIYF
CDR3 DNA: TGTGCCAGCAGTGTACAGGGCTATGGAAACACCATATATTTT

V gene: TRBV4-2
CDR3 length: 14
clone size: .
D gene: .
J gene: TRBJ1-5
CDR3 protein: CASSQEAEWEPQHF
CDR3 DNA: TGTGCCAGCAGCCAAGAAGCAGAATGGGAGCCCCAGCATTTT

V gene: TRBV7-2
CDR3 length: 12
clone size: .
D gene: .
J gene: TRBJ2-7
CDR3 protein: CASSFGVHEQYF
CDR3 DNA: TGTGCCAGCAGCTTCGGGGTCCACGAGCAGTACTTC

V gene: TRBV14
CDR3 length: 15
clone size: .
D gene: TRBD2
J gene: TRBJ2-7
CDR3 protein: CASSPVGGESYEQYF
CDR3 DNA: TGTGCCAGCAGCCCGGTGGGGGGGGAATCCTACGAGCAGTACTTC

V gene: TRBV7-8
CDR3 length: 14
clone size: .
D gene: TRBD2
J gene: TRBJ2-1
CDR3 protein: CASSLLAGEREQFF
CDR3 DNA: TGTGCCAGCAGCTTACTAGCGGGAGAACGTGAGCAGTTCTTC

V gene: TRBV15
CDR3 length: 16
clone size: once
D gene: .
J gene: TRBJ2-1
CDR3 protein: CATSRGGGVSYNEQFF
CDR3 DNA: TGTGCCACCAGCAGAGGTGGCGGGGTCTCCTACAATGAGCAGTTCTTC

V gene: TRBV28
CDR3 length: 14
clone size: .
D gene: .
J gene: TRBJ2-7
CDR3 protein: CASSFLAVTYEQYF
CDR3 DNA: TGTGCCAGCAGTTTCTTAGCAGTAACCTACGAGCAGTACTTC

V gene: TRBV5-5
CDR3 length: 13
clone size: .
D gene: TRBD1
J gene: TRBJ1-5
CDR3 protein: CASSLGQNQPQHF
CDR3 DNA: TGTGCCAGCAGCCTGGGACAGAATCAGCCCCAGCATTTT

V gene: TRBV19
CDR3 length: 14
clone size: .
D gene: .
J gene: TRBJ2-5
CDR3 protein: CASSILGGFETQYF
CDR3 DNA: TGTGCCAGTAGTATACTCGGAGGGTTTGAGACCCAGTACTTC

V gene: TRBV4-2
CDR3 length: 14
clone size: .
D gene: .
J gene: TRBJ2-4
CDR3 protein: CASSQPGLENIQYF
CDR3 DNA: TGTGCCAGCAGCCAGCCGGGACTGGAAAACATTCAGTACTTC

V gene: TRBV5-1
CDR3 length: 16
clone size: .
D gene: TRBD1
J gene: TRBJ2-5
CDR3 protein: CASSRGDRGRQETQYF
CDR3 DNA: TGCGCCAGCAGCCGAGGGGACAGGGGGCGTCAAGAGACCCAGTACTTC

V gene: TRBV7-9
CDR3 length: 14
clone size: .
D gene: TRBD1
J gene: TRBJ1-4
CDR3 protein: CASSLRGVQEKLFF
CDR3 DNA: TGTGCCAGCAGCCTCAGGGGGGTTCAGGAAAAACTGTTTTTT

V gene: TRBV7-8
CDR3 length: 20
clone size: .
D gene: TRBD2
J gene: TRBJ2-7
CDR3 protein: CASSLVASAGLAGNSYEQYF
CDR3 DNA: TGTGCCAGCAGCTTAGTGGCTAGCGCGGGACTAGCGGGTAATTCTTACGAGCAGTACTTC

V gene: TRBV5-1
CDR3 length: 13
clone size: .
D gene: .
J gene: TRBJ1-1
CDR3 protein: CASHLAPDTEAFF
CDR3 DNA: TGCGCCAGCCATCTCGCCCCGGACACTGAAGCTTTCTTT

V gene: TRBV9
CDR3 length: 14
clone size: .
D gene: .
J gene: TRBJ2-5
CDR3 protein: CASSVADSEETQYF
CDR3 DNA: TGTGCCAGCAGCGTAGCGGACAGCGAAGAGACCCAGTACTTC

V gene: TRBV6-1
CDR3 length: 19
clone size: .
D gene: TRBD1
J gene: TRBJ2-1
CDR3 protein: CASSEDIPGTGLSYNEQFF
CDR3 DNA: TGTGCCAGCAGTGAAGATATACCAGGGACAGGGCTTTCCTACAATGAGCAGTTCTTC

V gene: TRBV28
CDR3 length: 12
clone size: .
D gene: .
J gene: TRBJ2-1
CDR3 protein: CASSLRGNEQFF
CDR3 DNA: TGTGCCAGCAGCCTCAGGGGCAATGAGCAGTTCTTC

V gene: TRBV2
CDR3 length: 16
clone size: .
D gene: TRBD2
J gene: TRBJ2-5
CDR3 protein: CASRFGLAQRQETQYF
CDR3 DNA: TGTGCCAGCAGATTCGGACTAGCTCAGCGGCAAGAGACCCAGTACTTC

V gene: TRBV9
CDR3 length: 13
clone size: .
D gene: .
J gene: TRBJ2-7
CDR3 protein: CASSVEAGYEQYF
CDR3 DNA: TGTGCCAGCAGCGTAGAGGCAGGGTACGAGCAGTACTTC

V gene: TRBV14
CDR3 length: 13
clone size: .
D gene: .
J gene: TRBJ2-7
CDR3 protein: CASSPAGSYEQYF
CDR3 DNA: TGTGCCAGCAGCCCTGCAGGGTCTTACGAGCAGTACTTC

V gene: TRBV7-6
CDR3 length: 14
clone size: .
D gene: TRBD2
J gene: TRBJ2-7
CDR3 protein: CASSSRLAGVEQYF
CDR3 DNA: TGTGCCAGCAGCTCCCGACTAGCGGGAGTCGAGCAGTACTTC

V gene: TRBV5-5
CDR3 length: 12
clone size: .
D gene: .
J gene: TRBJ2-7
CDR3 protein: CASSSANQEQYF
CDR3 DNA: TGTGCCAGCAGCTCCGCCAATCAAGAGCAGTACTTC

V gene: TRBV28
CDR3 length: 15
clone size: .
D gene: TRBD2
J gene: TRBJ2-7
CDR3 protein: CASSALAGGTYEQYF
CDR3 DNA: TGTGCCAGCAGTGCCCTAGCGGGAGGGACCTACGAGCAGTACTTC

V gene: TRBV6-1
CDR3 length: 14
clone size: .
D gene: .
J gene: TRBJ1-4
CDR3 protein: CASSEQSHNEKLFF
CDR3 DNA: TGTGCCAGCAGTGAACAGAGTCATAATGAAAAACTGTTTTTT

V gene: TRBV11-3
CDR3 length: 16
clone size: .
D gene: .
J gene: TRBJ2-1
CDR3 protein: CASSLDGTRSYNEQFF
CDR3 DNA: TGTGCCAGCAGCTTAGACGGGACCAGATCCTACAATGAGCAGTTCTTC

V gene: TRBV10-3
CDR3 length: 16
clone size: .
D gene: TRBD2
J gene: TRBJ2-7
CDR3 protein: CAISESLAGGGYEQYF
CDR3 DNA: TGTGCCATCAGTGAGTCCCTAGCGGGAGGAGGATACGAGCAGTACTTC

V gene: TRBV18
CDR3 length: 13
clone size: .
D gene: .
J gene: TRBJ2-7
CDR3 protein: CASSPGLTSTQYF
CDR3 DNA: TGTGCCAGCTCACCAGGACTAACCAGTACGCAGTACTTC

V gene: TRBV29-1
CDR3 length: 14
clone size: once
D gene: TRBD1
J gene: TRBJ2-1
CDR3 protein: CSVTQGTVYNEQFF
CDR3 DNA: TGCAGCGTTACTCAGGGGACAGTCTACAATGAGCAGTTCTTC

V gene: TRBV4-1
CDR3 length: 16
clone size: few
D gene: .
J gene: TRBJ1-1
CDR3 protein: CASSLNPDYTSGGAFF
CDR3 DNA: TGCGCCAGCAGCCTCAACCCGGATTATACAAGCGGGGGAGCTTTCTTT